Shown below are 15 T cell receptor beta chains from a single sample sequenced in a study of radiation and T cells in renal cell carcinoma. The treatment is: treatment-naive control, cytoreductive nephrectomy. The method was immunoSEQ multiplex PCR; TCRdb's version includes in-frame clones alone and lacks a portion of them. The repertoire holds about 16,000 clones, around 62% seen once, with 17% in the top ten. The input for sequencing was tumor tissue, taken from a patient whose treatment was nephrectomy without radiotherapy. These receptors all stem from a man between 60 and 75 years old with renal cell carcinoma.

The chain carries TRBV19 and TRBJ2-1; 8 bases fit TRBD1. Germline CDR1 reads LNHDA; CDR2 reads SQIVND (reference sequence). V was clipped by 5 bases and J by 10 bases; unmatched bases: 7. The CDR3 has 13 residues. This CDR3 reads CASSSDRAGEQFF. CDR3 nucleotide sequence: TGTGCCAGTAGTTCGGACAGGGCGGGGGAGCAGTTCTTC.

The chain uses TRBV6-1 and TRBJ2-2; 10 bases align to TRBD2. The CDR3 covers 15 residues. Germline V gives CDR1 MNHNS, CDR2 SASEGT. J lost 6 bases, V lost 2 bases, and 3 bases had no gene match. As DNA, the CDR3 is TGTGCCAGCAGTGAACTAGCGGGGGTTGCCGGGGAGCTGTTTTTT. Translated, it gives CASSELAGVAGELFF.

This clone has just a few counts. The rearrangement joins TRBV6-6 to TRBJ1-5; possible D gene TRBD1, 5 bases. The CDR3 spans 14 residues. Trimming removed 8 bases at V and 6 bases at J, with 17 bases between. The germline V gene encodes CDR1 MNHNY and CDR2 SVGAGI (reference sequence). In nucleotides, the CDR3 is TGTGCCAGCCGGGGCGGAGGTTTGGGTCAGCCCCAGCATTTT. Protein: CASRGGGLGQPQHF.

The chain employs TRBV2 and TRBJ2-5; unclear D gene. Germline V gene sequence: CDR1 SNHLY, CDR2 FYNNEI. The CDR3 has 13 residues. Deletions cut 6 bases from V and 3 bases from J, with 11 bases between. CDR3 region: CASRADSKETQYF. The CDR3 bases are TGTGCCAGCAGGGCAGATTCAAAAGAGACCCAGTACTTC.

The V call is TRBV30, the J call TRBJ2-1; no reliable D call. V was pared by 5 bases and J by 3 bases, with 5 bases between. This CDR3 is built from 11 residues. Germline V gene lookup returns CDR1 GTSNPN and CDR2 SVGIG (reference sequence). In DNA form, the CDR3 reads TGTGCCTGGGACGTCTACAATGAGCAGTTCTTC. Protein: CAWDVYNEQFF.

This chain connects TRBV7-2 to TRBJ1-1, with D perhaps TRBD1 (6 bases). The CDR3 is 17 residues long. CDR1 and CDR2 (germline): SGHTA, FQGNSA. V lost 1 base and J lost 3, with 18 bases in between. The CDR3 coding sequence is TGTGCCAGCAGCTTAGGACAGGCCCCTTTCGGAGACACTGAAGCTTTCTTT. This encodes CASSLGQAPFGDTEAFF.

This clone was seen more than once but under ten times. CDR3 loop: CASSLVATQETQYF. CDR3 DNA: TGCGCCAGCAGCTTAGTTGCAACTCAGGAGACCCAGTACTTC. The rearrangement joins TRBV5-1 to TRBJ2-5; D remains ambiguous. From germline, CDR1 is SGHRS and CDR2 YFSETQ. The V end lost 2 bases, the J end lost 5 bases, and 13 bases lay between the germline ends. This CDR3 has 14 residues.

The V gene is TRBV6-5, the J gene TRBJ2-5; no reliable D call. V dropped 0 bases and J dropped 5 bases, with 4 bases sitting between them. CDR1 and CDR2 (germline): MNHEY, SVGAGI. The CDR3 length is 12 residues. The CDR3 spells CASSYSLETQYF. In DNA form, the CDR3 reads TGTGCCAGCAGTTACTCTCTGGAGACCCAGTACTTC.

The V gene is TRBV6-5, the J gene TRBJ2-6, with no clear D. The germline CDR1 and CDR2 sequences are MNHEY and SVGAGI. The V end was cut by 2 bases, the J end by 4 bases, with 9 bases between. The CDR3 is made up of 15 amino acids. The CDR3 reads CASSYSGTGANVLTF. The CDR3 DNA follows: TGTGCCAGCAGTTACAGTGGAACCGGGGCCAACGTCCTGACTTTC.

The chain uses TRBV5-1 and TRBJ2-3, with 7 bases lining up with TRBD1. The trim removed 0 bases at V and 5 bases at J, leaving 3 bases unmatched. The CDR3 loop spans 14 amino acids. Germline V gene sequence: CDR1 SGHRS, CDR2 YFSETQ. CDR3 residues: CASSLEGAGDTQYF. The CDR3 DNA is TGCGCCAGCAGCTTGGAGGGGGCTGGAGATACGCAGTATTTT.

This clone was detected only once. The V gene is TRBV19, the J gene TRBJ2-2, with TRBD1 matching 11 bases. Trimming at V came to 5 bases and at J to 0 bases, leaving 5 bases not matched to a gene. The CDR3 extends over 17 amino acids. CDR1 and CDR2 from the germline V gene are LNHDA and SQIVND (reference sequence). For the CDR3, the DNA is TGTGCCAGTAGTTGGACAGGGGGCGTCGCGAACACCGGGGAGCTGTTTTTT. As protein: CASSWTGGVANTGELFF.

This chain links TRBV6-1 with TRBJ2-5; possibly TRBD2 for D (5 bases). This CDR3 is built from 16 residues. CDR1 and CDR2 from the germline V gene are MNHNS and SASEGT. With 1 base removed from V and 7 bases from J, the gap between germline ends came to 19 bases. The CDR3 loop is CASSEGRTSFFGTQYF. The CDR3 DNA is TGTGCCAGCAGTGAAGGACGGACTTCATTTTTCGGGACCCAGTACTTC.

This sequence joins TRBV5-1 and TRBJ2-1, with 10 bases lining up with TRBD2. Germline CDR1 SGHRS, CDR2 YFSETQ. V shed 2 bases, J shed 8 bases, and the junction held 7 bases outside the gene matches. The CDR3 loop spans 15 amino acids. The CDR3: CASSFTSGKRDEQFF. The DNA for the CDR3 is TGCGCCAGCAGCTTCACTAGCGGGAAGAGGGATGAGCAGTTCTTC.

The rearrangement uses TRBV5-5 and TRBJ2-2; D is ambiguous. This CDR3 has 14 residues. Trimming took off 2 bases at V and 6 bases at J, with 11 bases between the two ends. Germline V CDR1 and CDR2: SGHKS, YYEKEE (reference sequence). DNA for the CDR3: TGTGCCAGCAGCTTTTTTGGGATCTCCGGGGAGCTGTTTTTT. The encoded protein is CASSFFGISGELFF. Full variable domain (rest looked up from reference TRBV5-5 and TRBJ2-2): DAGVTQSPTHLIKTRGQQVTLRCSPISGHKSVSWYQQVLGQGPQFIFQYYEKEERGRGNFPDRFSARQFPNYSSELNVNALLLGDSALYLCASSFFGISGELFFGEGSRLTVL.

This clone was counted between two and nine times. V gene TRBV7-3 combines with J gene TRBJ2-6; weak D call: TRBD2 (6 bases). V was trimmed by 4 bases and J by 5 bases, leaving 12 bases between them. From germline, CDR1 is SGHTA and CDR2 FQGTGA. The CDR3 consists of 15 residues. The CDR3 DNA reads as TGTGCCAGCAGCTCTAGGCGGGGTCGGGCCAACGTCCTGACTTTC. Amino acids: CASSSRRGRANVLTF.